The 16 T cell receptor beta chains below were found in one sample sequenced in a study of shared clonotypes between healthy human individuals. Terminally differentiated effector memory CD45RA+ cells were excluded by CCR7 positive selection of CD45RO-negative cells. TCRdb keeps only in-frame clones here, not all; method: immunoSEQ multiplex PCR. The sample carries 660,000 or so clones, roughly 96% recorded once. Sequenced sample: naive CD8+ T cells sorted from blood. These receptors all come from a woman in her 30s in good health.

The chain has TRBV29-1 and TRBJ2-7, with 9 nucleotides matching TRBD1. V dropped 6 bases and J dropped 4; count of bases not matched to a gene: 7. From germline, CDR1 is SQVTM and CDR2 ANQGSEA. This CDR3 has 13 residues. In DNA, the CDR3 is TGCAGCGTCCGACAGGGGGTAACATACGAGCAGTACTTC. Protein: CSVRQGVTYEQYF.

V gene TRBV14 combines with J gene TRBJ2-5; D might be TRBD1 (5 bases). There are 13 residues in the CDR3. The V end was cut by 1 base, the J end by 7 bases, with 10 bases between. Germline V lookup: CDR1 SGHDN, CDR2 FVKESK. The DNA for the CDR3 is TGTGCCAGCAGCCAAGTCCCTCAGGGGACCCAGTACTTC. This gives the protein CASSQVPQGTQYF.

The chain recombines TRBV5-6 with TRBJ2-7, with D possibly being TRBD2 (6 bases). This CDR3 spans 15 amino acids. Trimming took off 4 bases at V and 0 bases at J, with 14 bases between the two ends. In germline, CDR1 is SGHDT, CDR2 YYEEEE. The CDR3 here is CASSHMGLLSYEQYF. The DNA for the CDR3 is TGTGCCAGCAGCCACATGGGACTTCTCTCCTACGAGCAGTACTTC.

The chain uses TRBV29-1 and TRBJ2-2; D tentatively fits TRBD1 or TRBD2 (5 bases each). The germline CDR1 and CDR2 sequences are SQVTM and ANQGSEA. The germline V and J ends were trimmed by 6 bases and 4 bases, with 12 bases remaining between them. The CDR3 length is 13 residues. The CDR3 reads CSVVRDGTGELFF. In nucleotides, the CDR3 is TGCAGCGTCGTCCGGGACGGCACCGGGGAGCTGTTTTTT.

The CDR3 region is CASRAVGMARVDEQYF. CDR3 sequence (DNA): TGCGCCAGCAGAGCCGTGGGGATGGCCCGGGTAGACGAGCAGTACTTC. This rearrangement joins TRBV5-1 to TRBJ2-7; unclear D gene. The CDR3 totals 16 residues. Germline CDR1 is SGHRS and CDR2 is YFSETQ. V lost 5 bases to trimming and J lost 5 bases, with 23 bases between them.

The rearrangement uses TRBV28 and TRBJ2-7; D unclear. Germline V gene lookup returns CDR1 MDHEN and CDR2 SYDVKM. V gave up 2 bases and J gave up 1 base, with 18 bases separating them. The length of the CDR3 is 17 residues. The CDR3 DNA reads TGTGCCAGCAGTTTAGATAGGGTGCCACCGGAGTCCTACGAGCAGTACTTC. Residues: CASSLDRVPPESYEQYF.

In its sample, this clone was seen once. The chain carries TRBV4-1 and TRBJ2-7; D remains ambiguous. V lost 0 bases and J lost 7, with 10 bases in between. Per the germline V gene, CDR1 is MGHRA and CDR2 is YSYEKL. This CDR3 is 13 amino acids long. DNA for the CDR3: TGCGCCAGCAGCCAAGATCTTGAAGGGGAGCAGTACTTC. Amino acids: CASSQDLEGEQYF.

The chain employs TRBV4-2 and TRBJ2-7; possible D gene TRBD2, 5 bases. V shed 2 bases and J shed 5 bases, with 13 bases lying between them. There are 14 residues in the CDR3. Germline CDR1 reads LGHNA; CDR2 reads YNFKEQ. CDR3 bases: TGTGCCAGCAGCCAAATGGGGAGTAACCACGAGCAGTACTTC. Encoded protein: CASSQMGSNHEQYF.

This chain links TRBV7-8 with TRBJ2-2; 12 nucleotides agree with TRBD2. The length of the CDR3 is 17 residues. Germline CDR1 reads SGHVS; CDR2 reads FQNEAQ. Trimming removed 4 bases from V and 5 bases from J; junction bases left unmatched: 8. The CDR3 bases are TGTGCCAGCAGCTCTCCTCTAGCGGGAGGGCCGACCGGGGAGCTGTTTTTT. This codes for CASSSPLAGGPTGELFF.

This rearrangement joins TRBV28 to TRBJ1-1, with no clear D. This CDR3 region has 14 residues. The V end was cut by 1 base, the J end by 1 base, with 7 bases between. CDR1 is MDHEN and CDR2 is SYDVKM in the germline V gene. CDR3 in amino acids: CASSLFTRNTEAFF. For the CDR3, the DNA is TGTGCCAGCAGTTTATTCACGAGGAACACTGAAGCTTTCTTT.

J is TRBJ2-7 and V is TRBV5-1; unclear D gene. This CDR3 comprises 13 residues. V dropped 0 bases and J dropped 2 bases, with 6 bases sitting between them. Germline-derived CDR1 and CDR2 are SGHRS and YFSETQ. The CDR3, as DNA: TGCGCCAGCAGCTTGGCTGCCACCTACGAGCAGTACTTC. This translates into CASSLAATYEQYF.

Here the CDR3 reads CASSYSGDSAYNEQFF. For the CDR3, the DNA is TGTGCCAGCAGTTACTCGGGGGACAGTGCCTACAATGAGCAGTTCTTC. The V call is TRBV6-5, the J call TRBJ2-1; 7 nucleotides agree with TRBD1. The trim removed 0 bases at V and 2 bases at J, leaving 4 bases unmatched. CDR3 length: 16 residues. Germline values: CDR1 MNHEY, CDR2 SVGAGI.

V is TRBV20-1 and J is TRBJ2-7, with D perhaps TRBD1 or TRBD2 (5 bases each). The germline V and J ends were trimmed by 2 bases and 11 bases, with 13 bases remaining between them. The length of the CDR3 is 11 residues. Germline V gene data show CDR1 as DFQATT and CDR2 as SNEGSKA (reference sequence). DNA for the CDR3: TGCAGTGCTAGAAATGAGGGGTTAGAGTACTTC. It specifies CSARNEGLEYF.

The chain carries TRBV5-8 and TRBJ2-5; D remains ambiguous. The CDR3 spans 13 residues. Germline V CDR1 and CDR2: SGHTS, YDEGEE. V was pared by 0 bases and J by 3 bases, with 6 bases between. The CDR3 DNA reads TGTGCCAGCAGCTTGGTGACGGAAGAGACCCAGTACTTC. Its translation: CASSLVTEETQYF.

As concerns this clone: Other DNA sequences of this sample code for an identical CDR3. This chain joins TRBV6-5 and TRBJ2-5; the match to TRBD2 covers 7 bases. The J call is uncertain, as TRBJ2-7 better fits the DNA end. Germline V CDR1 and CDR2: MNHEY, SVGAGI. This CDR3 spans 15 amino acids. The DNA for the CDR3 is TGTGCCAGCAGTTACTCGGCTAGCGGTTCCTACGAGCAGTACTTC. Protein product: CASSYSASGSYEQYF.

The V call is TRBV2, the J call TRBJ1-1; perhaps TRBD1 as D (6 bases). The CDR3 totals 16 residues. Germline CDR1 SNHLY, CDR2 FYNNEI. Trimming pared 2 bases from V and 1 base from J, leaving 14 bases between. The CDR3 protein is CASSEPQGRWNTEAFF. DNA for the CDR3: TGTGCCAGCAGTGAACCACAGGGTAGGTGGAACACTGAAGCTTTCTTT.